These 17 T cell receptor beta chains were all obtained from the same sample, sequenced in a study of a mutant IDH1 vaccine in newly diagnosed glioma. Libraries were prepared by immunoSEQ multiplex PCR; TCRdb keeps only in-frame clonotypes and omits some of them. The profile shows some 22,000 clones, roughly 90% of them singletons. The time point here: baseline, week 1 (first vaccination visit). This sample's treatment: pre-vaccination baseline after standard-of-care therapy. This material consisted of PBMCs, taken from a glioma patient treated with radiotherapy, temozolomide or both. Every receptor here comes from a man in his thirties or forties with glioma.

The chain combines TRBV7-9 with TRBJ1-4, with no clear D. The length of the CDR3 is 13 residues. Trimming took off 7 bases at V and 12 bases at J, with 18 bases between the two ends. Germline CDR1 and CDR2: SEHNR and FQNEAQ (reference sequence). The CDR3 sequence: CASTTQIGVELFF. Written as DNA, the CDR3 is TGTGCCAGCACCACTCAAATCGGCGTAGAACTGTTTTTT. Combining the CDR3 with reference TRBV7-9 and TRBJ1-4 gives the whole variable domain DTGVSQNPRHKITKRGQNVTFRCDPISEHNRLYWYRQTLGQGPEFLTYFQNEAQLEKSRLLSDRFSAERPKGSFSTLEIQRTEQGDSAMYLCASTTQIGVELFFGSGTQLSVL.

The J gene is TRBJ1-4, the V gene TRBV29-1; D is ambiguous. CDR3 size: 13 residues. The V end lost 4 bases, the J end lost 0 bases, and 6 bases lay between the germline ends. Per germline, CDR1 SQVTM and CDR2 ANQGSEA. The CDR3 DNA follows: TGCAGCGTTGCGGATGCAACTAATGAAAAACTGTTTTTT. Translated: CSVADATNEKLFF.

The rearrangement links TRBV18 to TRBJ2-4, with a possible D match to TRBD2 (7 bases). This CDR3 contains 15 residues. V lost 2 bases, J lost 0 bases, and 8 bases lay in between. CDR1 is KGHSH and CDR2 is LQKENI in the germline V gene. The CDR3 coding sequence is TGTGCCAGCTCACCAGCGGGGGCAGCCAAAAACATTCAGTACTTC. Protein sequence: CASSPAGAAKNIQYF.

CDR3 amino acids: CASSLDRGLRSYNEQFF. DNA of the CDR3: TGTGCCAGCAGCTTAGATCGCGGGCTTCGCTCCTACAATGAGCAGTTCTTC. The rearrangement uses TRBV11-3 and TRBJ2-1; a possible D gene is TRBD2 (5 bases). The V gene lost 0 bases and the J gene lost 0 bases, with 12 bases spanning the gap. Per the germline V gene, CDR1 is SGHNT and CDR2 is YENEEA. This CDR3 region has 17 residues.

CDR3 nucleotides: TGTGCCGGAAAGCAAAAAGGCCAGAACACTGAAGCTTTCTTT. Translating gives CAGKQKGQNTEAFF. The V gene is TRBV21-1, the J gene TRBJ1-1. TRBV21-1 is a listed pseudogene. The CDR3 extends over 14 amino acids.

The J gene is TRBJ1-2, the V gene TRBV5-1, with a tentative D call TRBD1 (5 bases). V was pared by 7 bases and J by 2 bases, with 15 bases between. The CDR3 length is 14 residues. Germline CDR1 is SGHRS and CDR2 is YFSETQ. The CDR3 sequence is CASHSGWGNYGYTF. In nucleotides, the CDR3 is TGCGCCAGCCACAGTGGGTGGGGGAACTATGGCTACACCTTC. Full variable domain (outside the CDR3, taken from reference TRBV5-1 and TRBJ1-2): KAGVTQTPRYLIKTRGQQVTLSCSPISGHRSVSWYQQTPGQGLQFLFEYFSETQRNKGNFPGRFSGRQFSNSRSEMNVSTLELGDSALYLCASHSGWGNYGYTFGSGTRLTVV.

The chain uses TRBV14 and TRBJ2-5; no firm D call. CDR1 is SGHDN, CDR2 FVKESK, per germline. The V end lost 4 bases, the J end lost 5 bases, and 11 bases lay between the germline ends. The CDR3 has 13 amino acids. In DNA form, the CDR3 reads TGTGCCAGCAGCCTACGAGTCGGGGAGACCCAGTACTTC. Protein: CASSLRVGETQYF.

This clone was counted once. The rearrangement uses TRBV6-1 and TRBJ2-1; 9 bases are a match to TRBD1. The V and J ends lost 6 bases and 8 bases, in that order; junction bases with no gene match: 5. CDR3 length: 13 amino acids. Germline V gene lookup returns CDR1 MNHNS and CDR2 SASEGT. The CDR3 sequence is CASSLDRGDEQFF. The CDR3 region has the DNA TGTGCCAGCAGCCTGGACAGGGGTGATGAGCAGTTCTTC.

This clone appeared once. This chain connects TRBV11-2 to TRBJ2-1; tentative D call: TRBD2 (8 bases). The V and J ends lost 5 bases and 2 bases respectively, with 13 bases between them. Germline CDR1 reads SGHAT; CDR2 reads FQNNGV. The CDR3 covers 15 residues. The CDR3 is CASSVAGQTYNEQFF. DNA for the CDR3: TGTGCCAGCAGCGTAGCGGGACAGACCTACAATGAGCAGTTCTTC. The entire variable domain, with the rest obtained from reference TRBV11-2 and TRBJ2-1, is as follows: EAGVAQSPRYKIIEKRQSVAFWCNPISGHATLYWYQQILGQGPKLLIQFQNNGVVDDSQLPKDRFSAERLKGVDSTLKIQPAKLEDSAVYLCASSVAGQTYNEQFFGPGTRLTVL.

The chain is built from TRBV5-1 and TRBJ2-7; a weak D match, TRBD1 (5 bases). The CDR3 is 14 residues long. Trimming cost V 0 bases and J 9 bases, with 16 bases left between them. Germline CDR1 reads SGHRS; CDR2 reads YFSETQ. The CDR3 region is CASSLEDTPHRQYF. The CDR3 DNA reads as TGCGCCAGCAGCTTGGAGGACACTCCACACAGGCAGTACTTC.

J is TRBJ2-3 and V is TRBV7-2; perhaps TRBD1 as D (7 bases). This CDR3 contains 15 residues. CDR1 is SGHTA, CDR2 FQGNSA, per germline. V lost 7 bases, J lost 3 bases, and 17 bases lay in between. CDR3 sequence: CASKRGRGATDTQYF. For the CDR3, the DNA is TGTGCCAGCAAACGCGGCAGGGGGGCAACAGATACGCAGTATTTT.

This clone was seen more than once but under ten times. Other DNA sequences in this specimen translate into the identical CDR3. Here the CDR3 DNA reads TGTGCCACCGCGGGACTTTCGAACACCGGGGAGCTGTTTTTT. Residues: CATAGLSNTGELFF. The chain carries TRBV10-3 and TRBJ2-2, with a tentative D call TRBD2 (6 bases). CDR1 and CDR2 from the germline V gene are ENHRY and SYGVKD. Between the trimmed V and J ends, which lost 10 bases and 0 bases, there was a span of 12 bases. The CDR3 extends over 14 amino acids.

V usage is TRBV4-2 and J usage is TRBJ1-1; TRBD1 is a possible D gene (6 bases). Per the germline V gene, CDR1 is LGHNA and CDR2 is YNFKEQ. V gave up 0 bases and J gave up 0 bases, with 11 bases separating them. The CDR3 extends over 16 amino acids. CDR3 DNA sequence: TGTGCCAGCAGCCAAGATCCCGGACAGTTGAACACTGAAGCTTTCTTT. Protein product: CASSQDPGQLNTEAFF.

About this clone: The junction shows a germline mismatch at one end, possibly a read error. Other DNA sequences in the sample encode the same CDR3. This sequence joins TRBV10-3 and TRBJ2-7; D is tentatively TRBD1 or TRBD2 (5 bases each). The CDR3 contains 12 residues. Germline V gives CDR1 ENHRY, CDR2 SYGVKD. CDR3 amino acids: CATGTASYEQYF. Here the CDR3 DNA reads TGTGCCACCGGGACCGCCTCCTATGAGCAGTACTTC.

The chain has TRBV13 and TRBJ2-3, with 7 bases lining up with TRBD2. This CDR3 is built from 14 residues. V shed 9 bases, J shed 2 bases, and the junction held 8 bases outside the gene matches. The germline gives CDR1 PRHDT, CDR2 FYEKMQ (reference sequence). The CDR3 is CASSSGPITDTQYF. In DNA form, the CDR3 reads TGTGCCAGTTCTAGCGGTCCTATCACAGATACGCAGTATTTT.

The V call is TRBV19, the J call TRBJ2-7; 8 bases agree with TRBD1. The germline gives CDR1 LNHDA, CDR2 SQIVND (reference sequence). The trim removed 6 bases at V and 4 bases at J, leaving 5 bases unmatched. This CDR3 contains 13 residues. The CDR3, as DNA: TGTGCCAGTAGATTCGACAGGGGATACGAGCAGTACTTC. Protein sequence: CASRFDRGYEQYF.

The V call is TRBV19, the J call TRBJ2-5; TRBD2 aligns across 14 bases. Germline CDR1 reads LNHDA; CDR2 reads SQIVND (reference sequence). The length of the CDR3 is 15 residues. V was clipped by 4 bases and J by 2 bases; unmatched bases: 0. The CDR3 DNA sequence: TGTGCCAGTAGTAGACTAGCGGGAGGGCAAGAGACCCAGTACTTC. Translated, it gives CASSRLAGGQETQYF.